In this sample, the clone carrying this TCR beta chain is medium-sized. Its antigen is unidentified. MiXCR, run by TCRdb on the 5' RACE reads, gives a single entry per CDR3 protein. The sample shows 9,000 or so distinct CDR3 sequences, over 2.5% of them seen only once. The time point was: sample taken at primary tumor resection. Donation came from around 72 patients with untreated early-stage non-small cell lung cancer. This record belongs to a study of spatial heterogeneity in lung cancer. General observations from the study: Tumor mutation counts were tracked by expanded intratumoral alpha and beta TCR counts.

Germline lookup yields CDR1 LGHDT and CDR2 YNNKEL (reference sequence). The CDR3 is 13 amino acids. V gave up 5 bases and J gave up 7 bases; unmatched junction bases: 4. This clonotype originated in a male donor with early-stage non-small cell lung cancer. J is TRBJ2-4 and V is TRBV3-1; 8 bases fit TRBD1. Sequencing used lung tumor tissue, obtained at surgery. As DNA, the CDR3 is TGTGCCAGCAGCGAGGACAGGGCGAACATTCAGTACTTC. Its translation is CASSEDRANIQYF.